The clone carrying this TCR beta chain appeared once. The CDR3 runs 17 residues. The V and J ends lost 3 bases and 2 bases respectively, with 20 bases between them. From germline, CDR1 is MNHEY and CDR2 SMNVEV (reference sequence). This sample is part of a study of shared clonotypes between healthy human individuals. Sequencing was at deep level. Method: immunoSEQ multiplex PCR; TCRdb's copy keeps in-frame clones and lacks some. The sample carries roughly 2.2 million clones, just over 90% recorded once. This TCR was recovered from a man younger than 35 in good health. Some clones in this sample may be carry-over from other donors' samples. The sample consisted of naive CD4+ T cells from PBMCs. Sample subset: CD45RA+ positively selected. The V and J genes are TRBV27 and TRBJ2-7; D is unclear. Here the CDR3 DNA reads TGTGCCAGCAGTTTTATTTGGGATCGAAAGCAGCCCTACGAGCAGTACTTC. Protein product: CASSFIWDRKQPYEQYF.